This TCR beta chain originates from a study of immune cell composition in non-small cell lung cancer (TCRdb year 2017). With respect to the entire study: Histologic subtype, mainly lung adenocarcinoma or squamous cell carcinoma, was assigned on the basis of H&E together with p63, CK5, Napsin A and TTF-1 immunohistochemistry. Using Adaptive Biotechnologies, the researchers ran TCR-beta sequencing on about 32 paired NSCLC tumour and non-adjacent lung specimens, along with approximately 24 tumour-only specimens. Supplementary cohort #1, approximately 11 lung adenocarcinoma cases, had paired tumour/lung TCR-beta sequencing and TIL populations generated to assess tumour reactivity. A handful of tumour specimens that had TCR-beta data belonged to rare histological subtypes and were left out of the subtype comparisons.

Reading the germline V gene gives CDR1 SGHRS and CDR2 YFSETQ. V gives up 4 bases and J gives up 1 base, and the segment between their germline ends measures 13 bases. Taken from cysteine to phenylalanine, the CDR3 has 15 residues. CDR3 DNA is the only sequence kept; it has 45 bases, read in frame from the first base. The study at large found these results: The reactivity cohort was only around 9 cases, and tumour-reactive clones were not shown to share sequences with the dominant in vivo tumour-associated clones. Compared with lung adenocarcinoma tumours, lung squamous cell carcinoma showed significantly higher Top 10 clone scores and productive clonality. Across more than 9 adenocarcinoma cases, TIL tumour reactivity correlated strongly with maximal tumour-associated clone frequency but not with overall clonality. Tumour-associated clones >0.5% were found in nearly half of NSCLC cases, namely in approximately 36% of adenocarcinomas versus 75% of squamous carcinomas. Smoking pack-years did not significantly correlate with tumour TCR-beta clonality.

Frozen aliquots of unsorted single-cell suspensions were used for genomic DNA extraction with the QIAamp DNA kit. Tumour samples were surgically resected non-small cell lung cancer tissue. Tissues arrived within 2 hours of resection and were immediately processed into single-cell suspensions. Tissue was broken up mechanically, digested enzymatically with DNase I, collagenase I and hyaluronidase for 30 minutes at 37 degrees C, and then filtered and RBC-lysed. Details on this clone: No antigen is known for it. There are no base qualities to consult, and no much larger clone falls within one base.

A two-step multiplex PCR was used to amplify TCR-beta CDR3 regions from genomic DNA, and Illumina-compatible adaptors were added in the second step. TCR-beta immunosequencing was carried out on an Illumina platform through the commercial immunoSEQ service. In the paper's pipeline: Repertoires were described by productive clonality and by Top 10 Clones, which is the percentage of T-cell templates coming from the ten most frequent sequences. Productive clonality had a range of 0 to 1, where 1 means a monoclonal population. Tumour-associated clones, identified using log10 scatter plots, were defined as sequences that made up at least 0.1% of tumour T-cell templates and were not found in the matched non-adjacent lung. Analyses were done in GraphPad Prism7 and R, with Student's t-tests for two-group comparisons, ANOVA for stages, and linear regression for relationships. The source is immuneACCESS, and TCRdb retained only in-frame sequences with V and J called. Part of the clones is not carried over; for the studies checked, unresolved V genes explain less than half of this, and the remainder is unexplained. Clone size and V and J calls were adopted from that table, with D and trimming inferred from the DNA. This sample lists some 6,700 clones; roughly 70% were detected once. The ten largest account for about 4.4% of the sample.

Input material: lung tumor tissue. The origin of this receptor is a human donor with non-small cell lung cancer. The rearrangement combines TRBV5-1 with TRBJ2-3; 6 matching bases give a weak D call of TRBD2. The CDR3 reads CASSPGRGGTDTQYF. The nucleotide sequence reads TGCGCCAGCAGCCCGGGACGCGGGGGCACAGATACGCAGTATTTT.